These 15 T cell receptor beta chains were all obtained from the same sample, sequenced in a study of shared clonotypes between healthy human individuals. TCRdb's copy holds only in-frame clones and misses some; the assay was immunoSEQ multiplex PCR. The sample lists about 610,000 clones, more than 95% occurring once. Sequenced sample: naive CD4+ T cells sorted from blood. The subset is: CD45RA+ positively selected. The source of these receptors is a woman aged 30 to 39 in good health.

The chain recombines TRBV7-9 with TRBJ2-6, with D possibly being TRBD1 or TRBD2 (5 bases each). This CDR3 comprises 15 residues. CDR1 and CDR2 from the germline V gene are SEHNR and FQNEAQ (reference sequence). Trimming cost V 0 bases and J 3 bases, with 6 bases left between them. The CDR3 sequence: CASSLAGVGANVLTF. The CDR3 DNA sequence: TGTGCCAGCAGCTTAGCGGGGGTTGGGGCCAACGTCCTGACTTTC.

V is TRBV19 and J is TRBJ1-2; the match to TRBD1 covers 7 bases. Germline V CDR1 and CDR2: LNHDA, SQIVND (reference sequence). V lost 3 bases and J lost 7; bases outside the gene matches: 14. There are 16 residues in the CDR3. CDR3 coding DNA: TGTGCCAGTAGTATCGGACACAAGACAGGGATTGGTGGCTACACCTTC. It yields the protein CASSIGHKTGIGGYTF.

The V and J genes are TRBV6-4 and TRBJ2-7; tentatively, D is TRBD1 (5 bases). CDR3 size: 17 residues. Germline CDR1 reads MRHNA; CDR2 reads SNTAGT. V lost 7 bases, J lost 2 bases, and 24 bases lay in between. The CDR3 DNA reads as TGTGCCAGCATCAACGAGGCCCTGGACATAAGAACCTACGAGCAGTACTTC. Translation gives CASINEALDIRTYEQYF.

The chain recombines TRBV28 with TRBJ2-7; TRBD2 matches 7 bases. The CDR3 has 16 residues. V lost 5 bases to trimming and J lost 2 bases; unmatched junction nucleotides: 12. Germline V CDR1 and CDR2: MDHEN, SYDVKM. CDR3 sequence: CASSPTPSRGAYEQYF. CDR3 bases: TGTGCCAGCAGTCCCACTCCCTCACGGGGGGCCTACGAGCAGTACTTC.

The chain is built from TRBV29-1 and TRBJ2-5, with D tentatively TRBD2 (5 bases). The CDR3 sequence is 11 residues long. V dropped 6 bases and J dropped 11 bases, with 16 bases sitting between them. The germline V gene has CDR1 SQVTM and CDR2 ANQGSEA. The CDR3 region has the DNA TGCAGCGTCGGGGTCGCCGGTGAGCAGTACTTC. Its translation is CSVGVAGEQYF.

This rearrangement joins TRBV7-9 to TRBJ2-1; D gene unclear. Germline values: CDR1 SEHNR, CDR2 FQNEAQ (reference sequence). V dropped 5 bases and J dropped 5 bases, with 4 bases sitting between them. The CDR3 has 11 amino acids. The CDR3 nucleotides read TGTGCCAGCAGCCAAAACAATGAGCAGTTCTTC. Encoded protein: CASSQNNEQFF.

The chain carries TRBV19 and TRBJ1-1, with 9 bases lining up with TRBD1. Germline CDR1 and CDR2: LNHDA and SQIVND (reference sequence). The CDR3 totals 14 residues. Trimming cost V 8 bases and J 3 bases; bases outside gene matches: 7. The CDR3 sequence: CASWTGTGYTEAFF. CDR3 nucleotides: TGTGCCAGTTGGACCGGGACAGGGTACACTGAAGCTTTCTTT.

In its sample, this clone was seen once. The conserved final phenylalanine or tryptophan is absent from the CDR3, which likely points to a read error. This sequence joins TRBV27 and TRBJ1-1; 7 bases fit TRBD1. The germline CDR1 and CDR2 sequences are MNHEY and SMNVEV (reference sequence). V trimming: 5 bases; J trimming: 5 bases; junction bases outside the gene matches: 11. The CDR3 runs to 15 residues. CDR3 nucleotides: TGTGCCAGCAGTCCCACCAGGACAGGACGGACTGAAGCTTTCCTT. Translation: CASSPTRTGRTEAFL.

The sample holds one count of this clone. The gene calls are TRBV7-3 and TRBJ2-2; 8 bases match TRBD1. CDR1 is SGHTA and CDR2 is FQGTGA in the germline V gene. CDR3 length: 17 residues. The V gene end was trimmed by 2 bases and the J gene end by 6 bases; junction bases not matched to a gene: 11. The CDR3 here is CASSLLPTGVVSGELFF. The CDR3 region has the DNA TGTGCCAGCAGCTTACTGCCGACAGGGGTAGTTTCCGGGGAGCTGTTTTTT.

The chain carries TRBV4-2 and TRBJ2-7, with 8 bases fitting TRBD1. The CDR3 contains 15 residues. CDR1 and CDR2 from the germline V gene are LGHNA and YNFKEQ. Trimming took 1 base from V and 3 from J; bases not matched to a gene: 5. The CDR3 loop reads CASSQGADRGYEQYF. CDR3 in DNA: TGTGCCAGCAGCCAAGGGGCCGACAGGGGCTACGAGCAGTACTTC.

The rearrangement uses TRBV4-1 and TRBJ2-3; TRBD1 or TRBD2 may be the D gene (5 bases each). Per the germline V gene, CDR1 is MGHRA and CDR2 is YSYEKL. CDR3 size: 15 residues. Trimming removed 2 bases from V and 0 bases from J, with 9 bases in between. The CDR3 region is CASSQPGSSTDTQYF. The DNA of the CDR3 is TGCGCCAGCAGCCAACCAGGGAGTAGCACAGATACGCAGTATTTT.

V is TRBV5-4 and J is TRBJ2-1; 10 bases align to TRBD2. J gave up 7 bases and V 3 bases, and 4 bases lay outside the gene matches. Germline CDR1 reads SGHNT; CDR2 reads YYREEE (reference sequence). The CDR3 extends over 14 amino acids. The CDR3 sequence: CASSSAGGGNEQFF. The CDR3 nucleotides are TGTGCCAGCAGCTCAGCGGGAGGGGGAAATGAGCAGTTCTTC.

The J gene is TRBJ1-5, the V gene TRBV2; 9 positions agree with TRBD1. This CDR3 has 16 residues. Germline V CDR1 and CDR2: SNHLY, FYNNEI. After removal of 0 bases from V and 6 bases from J, the junction contained 6 bases not matched to a gene. The CDR3 region is CASSEALLDRGQPQHF. The DNA for the CDR3 is TGTGCCAGCAGTGAAGCTCTACTGGACAGGGGTCAGCCCCAGCATTTT.

V usage is TRBV5-1 and J usage is TRBJ1-2; 8 bases agree with TRBD1. Looked up from germline, CDR1 is SGHRS and CDR2 is YFSETQ. This CDR3 spans 13 amino acids. The V and J ends lost 2 bases and 8 bases, in that order; junction bases with no gene match: 5. CDR3 coding DNA: TGCGCCAGCAGCTTCGGACAGGGTGACGGCTACACCTTC. This encodes CASSFGQGDGYTF.

This sequence joins TRBV19 and TRBJ1-1; 7 positions agree with TRBD1. V lost 5 bases to trimming and J lost 4 bases; unmatched junction nucleotides: 7. The CDR3 extends over 14 amino acids. Germline V gives CDR1 LNHDA, CDR2 SQIVND (reference sequence). The CDR3 region is CASSVGQFSTEAFF. The CDR3 nucleotides read TGTGCCAGTAGTGTGGGACAGTTTAGCACTGAAGCTTTCTTT.